This passage covers 30 T cell receptor beta chains from one sample sequenced in a study of cytomegalovirus exposure and HLA in healthy donors. Primers included in the PCR were 60 Vbeta and 13 Jbeta primers. TCRdb's table, derived via immunoSEQ multiplex PCR, lists solely in-frame clones and lacks some. Among 150,000 to 200,000 clones, just under 80% were seen once, and the ten largest hold approximately 1.3%. Sequenced: PBMCs. The origin of the receptors is a man under 40 in good health and CMV-seronegative.

The chain recombines TRBV25-1 with TRBJ1-1; no definite D call. V was cut by 6 bases and J by 6 bases, with 17 bases left in between. The CDR3 is 14 amino acids. In germline, CDR1 is MGHDK, CDR2 SYGVNS. For the CDR3, the DNA is TGTGCCAGCAGGAGAGGGTTGTCTGGCGCTGAAGCTTTCTTT. Residues: CASRRGLSGAEAFF.

The chain combines TRBV30 with TRBJ1-4; no reliable D call. With 1 base removed from V and 4 bases from J, the gap between germline ends came to 7 bases. The length of the CDR3 is 13 residues. CDR1 is GTSNPN, CDR2 SVGIG, per germline (reference sequence). In DNA form, the CDR3 reads TGTGCCTGGAGTGGGCAGGTTAATGAAAAACTGTTTTTT. It encodes CAWSGQVNEKLFF. The full variable domain, its missing parts supplied by reference TRBV30 and TRBJ1-4, is SQTIHQWPATLVQPVGSPLSLECTVEGTSNPNLYWYRQAAGRGLQLLFYSVGIGQISSEVPQNLSASRPQDRQFILSSKKLLLSDSGFYLCAWSGQVNEKLFFGSGTQLSVL.

The rearrangement uses TRBV28 and TRBJ1-5, with D perhaps matching TRBD1 (5 bases). This CDR3 is 12 amino acids long. CDR1 MDHEN and CDR2 SYDVKM come from the germline V gene. Deletions cut 7 bases from V and 10 bases from J, with 14 bases between. CDR3 residues: CASNRKGSPQHF. The DNA for the CDR3 is TGTGCCAGCAATAGAAAGGGGTCTCCCCAGCATTTT.

This clone has just one count. This chain joins TRBV19 and TRBJ1-2, with 8 nucleotides matching TRBD1. The CDR3 runs 14 residues. In germline, CDR1 is LNHDA, CDR2 SQIVND (reference sequence). The V and J ends lost 5 bases and 3 bases, in that order; junction bases with no gene match: 5. CDR3 region: CASSFQGADYGYTF. The CDR3 nucleotides are TGTGCCAGTAGTTTCCAGGGGGCTGACTATGGCTACACCTTC.

This clone occurred a few times. This chain connects TRBV9 to TRBJ2-1; 8 nucleotides line up with TRBD1. CDR1 is SGDLS, CDR2 YYNGEE, per germline. This CDR3 is 12 amino acids long. Trimming removed 3 bases from V and 12 bases from J; junction bases left unmatched: 5. CDR3 sequence: CASSGGDRRQFF. DNA for the CDR3: TGTGCCAGCAGCGGAGGGGACAGGCGGCAGTTCTTC. The entire variable domain, with the rest obtained from reference TRBV9 and TRBJ2-1, is as follows: DSGVTQTPKHLITATGQRVTLRCSPRSGDLSVYWYQQSLDQGLQFLIQYYNGEERAKGNILERFSAQQFPDLHSELNLSSLELGDSALYFCASSGGDRRQFFGPGTRLTVL.

The sample holds a few counts of this clone. CDR3 coding DNA: TGTGCCAGCAGCTCCCCGACAGGGGGACAAGAGACCCAGTACTTC. This sequence encodes CASSSPTGGQETQYF. The rearrangement uses TRBV7-9 and TRBJ2-5; 9 nucleotides agree with TRBD1. Losses at the gene ends were 4 bases for V and 2 bases for J; bases not matched to a gene: 5. This CDR3 spans 15 amino acids. Germline lookup yields CDR1 SEHNR and CDR2 FQNEAQ (reference sequence).

CDR3 nucleotide sequence: TGTGCCAGCAGCTTGACAGGAGGAGTGAATGAAAAACTGTTTTTT. Encoded protein: CASSLTGGVNEKLFF. V and J are TRBV11-2 and TRBJ1-4, with a tentative D call TRBD1 (6 bases). This CDR3 has 15 residues. Looked up from germline, CDR1 is SGHAT and CDR2 is FQNNGV. The germline V and J ends were trimmed by 3 bases and 5 bases, with 13 bases remaining between them.

J is TRBJ2-1 and V is TRBV7-2; TRBD2 matches at 10 bases. The trim removed 5 bases at V and 2 bases at J, leaving 15 bases unmatched. This CDR3 is built from 19 residues. CDR1 is SGHTA and CDR2 is FQGNSA in the germline V gene. The CDR3 sequence is CASSPRRPTGTSAYNEQFF. CDR3 sequence (DNA): TGTGCCAGCAGCCCCCGGCGGCCAACCGGGACTAGCGCCTACAATGAGCAGTTCTTC. Supplemented by reference TRBV7-2 and TRBJ2-1, the full variable domain reads GAGVSQSPSNKVTEKGKDVELRCDPISGHTALYWYRQSLGQGLEFLIYFQGNSAPDKSGLPSDRFSAERTGGSVSTLTIQRTQQEDSAVYLCASSPRRPTGTSAYNEQFFGPGTRLTVL.

J is TRBJ2-5 and V is TRBV5-1, with a tentative D call TRBD1 (6 bases). Trimming left V 1 base short and J 5 bases short, with 12 bases between. Germline V gene data show CDR1 as SGHRS and CDR2 as YFSETQ. The CDR3 has 14 residues. CDR3 DNA sequence: TGCGCCAGCAGCTTGTTAGGACAGCGGGAGACCCAGTACTTC. It codes for CASSLLGQRETQYF.

The CDR3: CASREGQFSDTEAFF. DNA of the CDR3: TGCGCCAGCAGGGAAGGACAGTTCTCGGACACTGAAGCTTTCTTT. The chain couples TRBV4-1 to TRBJ1-1; D possibly corresponds to TRBD1 (6 bases). V shed 6 bases and J shed 3 bases, with 17 bases lying between them. This CDR3 is built from 15 residues. Germline CDR1 reads MGHRA; CDR2 reads YSYEKL.

For the CDR3, the DNA is TGTGCCAGCAGTCCTACTAGCGGGGGGTCGAGGGCCCAGTTCTTC. Protein product: CASSPTSGGSRAQFF. This rearrangement joins TRBV11-2 to TRBJ2-1; 12 bases are shared with TRBD2. After removal of 6 bases from V and 13 bases from J, the junction contained 13 bases not matched to a gene. Germline V gene sequence: CDR1 SGHAT, CDR2 FQNNGV. The CDR3 extends over 15 amino acids.

This chain connects TRBV25-1 to TRBJ2-1; 7 bases align to TRBD1. The germline V gene encodes CDR1 MGHDK and CDR2 SYGVNS. The V gene end was trimmed by 3 bases and the J gene end by 5 bases; junction bases not matched to a gene: 10. The CDR3 totals 16 residues. The chain's CDR3 is CASSDPGQPINNEQFF. The CDR3 DNA reads TGTGCCAGCAGTGATCCGGGACAGCCCATCAACAATGAGCAGTTCTTC.

The table lists this clone with a count of one. This chain joins TRBV10-2 and TRBJ1-1; possibly TRBD1 for D (5 bases). Germline CDR1 WSHSY, CDR2 SAAADI. The CDR3 has 13 residues. V lost 5 bases to trimming and J lost 1 base, with 8 bases between them. CDR3 in DNA: TGCGCCAGCAGTCACCAGGGGAACACTGAAGCTTTCTTT. It encodes CASSHQGNTEAFF.

This chain connects TRBV7-9 to TRBJ2-3, with TRBD2 identical over 10 bases. Trimming cost V 5 bases and J 4 bases; bases outside gene matches: 9. The length of the CDR3 is 16 residues. Looked up from germline, CDR1 is SEHNR and CDR2 is FQNEAQ (reference sequence). CDR3 sequence reads: CASSPLLAGLADTQYF. The CDR3 DNA reads as TGTGCCAGCAGCCCACTACTAGCGGGATTAGCAGATACGCAGTATTTT.

The chain joins TRBV5-6 to TRBJ2-7; weak D call: TRBD2 (5 bases). The CDR3 is 13 amino acids. Germline V gives CDR1 SGHDT, CDR2 YYEEEE. V lost 4 bases and J 1 base, leaving 9 bases between the germline ends. The DNA for the CDR3 is TGTGCCAGCAGCACTAGTTTGTCCTACGAGCAGTACTTC. Protein sequence: CASSTSLSYEQYF.

This rearrangement joins TRBV5-4 to TRBJ2-7; 10 nucleotides agree with TRBD1. This CDR3 is built from 13 residues. V dropped 3 bases and J dropped 6; count of bases not matched to a gene: 3. From germline, CDR1 is SGHNT and CDR2 YYREEE (reference sequence). The CDR3 DNA sequence: TGTGCCAGCAGCTGGGACAGGGGACGCGAGCAGTACTTC. It is translated as CASSWDRGREQYF.

The rearrangement joins TRBV13 to TRBJ2-7; a possible D gene is TRBD2 (6 bases). V was pared by 5 bases and J by 5 bases, with 19 bases between. Germline CDR1 PRHDT, CDR2 FYEKMQ (reference sequence). The CDR3 is made up of 15 amino acids. Here the CDR3 reads CASSPARLATHEQYF. The CDR3 DNA reads TGTGCCAGCAGCCCAGCGCGGCTAGCGACACACGAGCAGTACTTC.

The rearrangement links TRBV9 to TRBJ1-5, with D maybe TRBD1 (6 bases). Germline CDR1 and CDR2: SGDLS and YYNGEE. V was cut by 0 bases and J by 0 bases, with 7 bases left in between. This CDR3 comprises 15 residues. For the CDR3, the DNA is TGTGCCAGCAGCGTAGGGACAGTTAGCAATCAGCCCCAGCATTTT. Its translation is CASSVGTVSNQPQHF.

The sample holds a few counts of this clone. The rearrangement links TRBV5-1 to TRBJ2-1; 10 nucleotides line up with TRBD2. The CDR3 covers 15 residues. Germline V gene sequence: CDR1 SGHRS, CDR2 YFSETQ. The junction had 7 bases not matched to a gene; V was cut back by 1 base and J by 9 bases. The chain's CDR3 is CASSLSLAGDGEQFF. CDR3 nucleotide sequence: TGCGCCAGCAGCTTGTCCCTAGCGGGAGATGGTGAGCAGTTCTTC.

The chain recombines TRBV10-2 with TRBJ2-7; tentative D call: TRBD2 (5 bases). V lost 10 bases and J 0 bases, leaving 16 bases between the germline ends. Germline CDR1 reads WSHSY; CDR2 reads SAAADI. This CDR3 has 14 amino acids. Written as DNA, the CDR3 is TGCGCCACCCGGGGTGGGCTAGCCTCCTACGAGCAGTACTTC. Translation: CATRGGLASYEQYF.

The chain has TRBV7-9 and TRBJ1-1, with 10 bases lining up with TRBD1. The CDR3 loop spans 12 amino acids. Germline-derived CDR1 and CDR2 are SEHNR and FQNEAQ (reference sequence). J lost 10 bases, V lost 5 bases, and 4 bases had no gene match. This CDR3 reads CASSARTGGAFF. The DNA of the CDR3 is TGTGCCAGCAGCGCTCGGACAGGGGGAGCTTTCTTT. Full variable domain (remainder filled in from reference TRBV7-9 and TRBJ1-1): DTGVSQNPRHKITKRGQNVTFRCDPISEHNRLYWYRQTLGQGPEFLTYFQNEAQLEKSRLLSDRFSAERPKGSFSTLEIQRTEQGDSAMYLCASSARTGGAFFGQGTRLTVV.

The J gene is TRBJ1-4, the V gene TRBV19, with 9 bases aligning to TRBD1. The V gene end was trimmed by 9 bases and the J gene end by 0 bases; junction bases not matched to a gene: 8. The germline V gene encodes CDR1 LNHDA and CDR2 SQIVND (reference sequence). The CDR3 is 16 amino acids. The CDR3 spells CASKQGAFATNEKLFF. The CDR3 DNA follows: TGTGCCAGCAAACAGGGGGCTTTTGCAACTAATGAAAAACTGTTTTTT.

The J gene is TRBJ2-2, the V gene TRBV5-1; 7 bases map to TRBD1. V lost 4 bases, J lost 4 bases, and 4 bases stayed unmatched. The CDR3 extends over 14 amino acids. The germline V gene encodes CDR1 SGHRS and CDR2 YFSETQ. The DNA of the CDR3 is TGCGCCAGCAGCCCGGGACAGCCCACCGGGGAGCTGTTTTTT. It encodes CASSPGQPTGELFF.

The chain combines TRBV5-4 with TRBJ2-2; 12 bases fit TRBD2. Germline V lookup: CDR1 SGHNT, CDR2 YYREEE (reference sequence). The V segment lost 4 bases and the J segment 4 bases; nucleotides outside the gene matches: 8. This CDR3 contains 17 residues. CDR3 nucleotide sequence: TGTGCCAGCAGCCAAAGACTAGCGGGGGTGGGCACCGGGGAGCTGTTTTTT. Translated: CASSQRLAGVGTGELFF.

The chain carries TRBV21-1 and TRBJ2-7; the D call of TRBD1 is as the table states it, not checked on the DNA. TRBV21-1 is annotated as a pseudogene. This CDR3 comprises 14 residues. CDR3: CASSKTGKGYEQYF. The CDR3 nucleotides read TGTGCCAGCAGCAAGACAGGGAAGGGGTACGAGCAGTACTTC.

The genes are TRBV7-2 and TRBJ2-5; a weak D match, TRBD2 (6 bases). There are 15 residues in the CDR3. Germline CDR1 and CDR2: SGHTA and FQGNSA. V lost 3 bases, J lost 2 bases, and 13 bases lay in between. This CDR3 is CASSFGGTSQETQYF. The CDR3 DNA reads as TGTGCCAGCAGCTTTGGCGGGACCAGTCAAGAGACCCAGTACTTC.

The V and J genes are TRBV19 and TRBJ2-4, with unresolved D. The CDR3 totals 13 residues. V shed 3 bases and J shed 9 bases, with 12 bases lying between them. Germline-derived CDR1 and CDR2 are LNHDA and SQIVND (reference sequence). Written as DNA, the CDR3 is TGTGCCAGTAGTATCGACTTGAACGGCATTCAGTACTTC. Translated, it gives CASSIDLNGIQYF.

The chain carries TRBV6-5 and TRBJ2-7; TRBD1 might be the D (5 bases). The CDR3 contains 10 residues. With 10 bases removed from V and 4 bases from J, the gap between germline ends came to 8 bases. Germline V gene data show CDR1 as MNHEY and CDR2 as SVGAGI. Here the CDR3 DNA reads TGTGCCACCCGACAGTACGAGCAGTACTTC. Protein: CATRQYEQYF.

The V gene is TRBV6-5, the J gene TRBJ2-1; no clear D gene. Deletions cut 1 base from V and 6 bases from J, with 16 bases between. Germline values: CDR1 MNHEY, CDR2 SVGAGI. The CDR3 spans 16 residues. The CDR3 protein is CASSYYRPTLPNEQFF. CDR3 sequence (DNA): TGTGCCAGCAGTTACTACAGACCAACCCTACCCAATGAGCAGTTCTTC.

V is TRBV5-1 and J is TRBJ2-7, with 12 bases identical to TRBD2. The V segment lost 0 bases and the J segment 8 bases; nucleotides outside the gene matches: 0. This CDR3 is built from 13 residues. Germline V gene lookup returns CDR1 SGHRS and CDR2 YFSETQ. The CDR3 sequence is CASSLGTSGKQYF. CDR3 bases: TGCGCCAGCAGCTTGGGGACTAGCGGGAAGCAGTACTTC. The full variable domain, completed using reference TRBV5-1 and TRBJ2-7, is KAGVTQTPRYLIKTRGQQVTLSCSPISGHRSVSWYQQTPGQGLQFLFEYFSETQRNKGNFPGRFSGRQFSNSRSEMNVSTLELGDSALYLCASSLGTSGKQYFGPGTRLTVT.